Presented here are 20 T cell receptor beta chains from one specimen sequenced in a study of blood T cells in healthy people across ages. Combining a sample-barcoded 5' primer with a J-beta primer mix, a second PCR ran for about 6 to 11 cycles. One entry per CDR3 protein, called by TCRdb with MiXCR from the 5' RACE reads. The repertoire consists of 850,000 to 1,300,000 distinct CDR3 sequences, with less than 50% occurring once and the leading ten covering 18%. Sequencing input: blood. The receptor source for this set is a woman aged 55-69 years in good health.

A word on this clonotype: Given a much more abundant clone one base away, this may be a read error. The V call is TRBV25-1, the J call TRBJ2-1; 9 nucleotides match TRBD1. The CDR3 is 15 amino acids. The V segment lost 8 bases and the J segment 7 bases; nucleotides outside the gene matches: 12. CDR1 and CDR2 from the germline V gene are MGHDK and SYGVNS. CDR3 loop: CASSNGTGMGNEQFF. CDR3 nucleotides: TGTGCCAGCTCAAACGGGACAGGGATGGGGAATGAGCAGTTCTTC.

J is TRBJ1-3 and V is TRBV5-1; D may be TRBD1 (5 bases). CDR1 SGHRS and CDR2 YFSETQ come from the germline V gene. V was shortened by 5 bases and J by 0 bases, with 12 bases between the two germline ends. This CDR3 has 15 amino acids. CDR3 loop: CASSLTGGSGNTIYF. The CDR3 nucleotides are TGCGCCAGCAGTCTAACAGGAGGCTCTGGAAACACCATATATTTT.

This clonotype was seen a few times. This may stem from a read error, because a much larger clone lies one nucleotide away. The chain recombines TRBV7-8 with TRBJ2-1; TRBD1 or TRBD2 may be the D gene (5 bases each). Trimming left V 2 bases short and J 6 bases short, with 17 bases between. The CDR3 consists of 16 residues. In germline, CDR1 is SGHVS, CDR2 FQNEAQ. In DNA form, the CDR3 reads TGTGCCAGCAGCTTAATGGGACGAGCGGCGGTCAATGAGCAGTTCTTC. Residues: CASSLMGRAAVNEQFF. Combining the CDR3 with reference TRBV7-8 and TRBJ2-1 gives the whole variable domain GAGVSQSPRYKVAKRGQDVALRCDPISGHVSLFWYQQALGQGPEFLTYFQNEAQLDKSGLPSDRFFAERPEGSVSTLKIQRTQQEDSAVYLCASSLMGRAAVNEQFFGPGTRLTVL.

Remarks on this clonotype: One end of the junction varies from germline; a read error may be responsible. The V call is TRBV5-1, the J call TRBJ2-5, with 8 bases that match TRBD2. CDR1 SGHRS and CDR2 YFSETQ come from the germline V gene. The CDR3 covers 15 residues. The CDR3 spells CAGSAGGVRGETQYF. CDR3 bases: TGCGCCGGCAGCGCGGGGGGAGTACGCGGAGAGACCCAGTACTTC. The full variable domain, with the rest looked up from reference TRBV5-1 and TRBJ2-5, is KAGVTQTPRYLIKTRGQQVTLSCSPISGHRSVSWYQQTPGQGLQFLFEYFSETQRNKGNFPGRFSGRQFSNSRSEMNVSTLELGDSALYLCAGSAGGVRGETQYFGPGTRLLVL.

The rearrangement joins TRBV15 to TRBJ2-1; D is unclear. This CDR3 is built from 13 residues. Per the germline V gene, CDR1 is LNHNV and CDR2 is YYDKDF (reference sequence). Trimming took 5 bases from V and 9 from J, leaving 14 bases between them. CDR3 sequence reads: CATSDRAFSEQFF. The CDR3 DNA reads TGTGCCACCAGCGACCGGGCCTTCTCTGAGCAGTTCTTC.

V gene TRBV27 combines with J gene TRBJ2-5; either TRBD1 or TRBD2 may supply D (6 bases each). V lost 6 bases, J lost 5 bases, and 22 bases lay in between. The length of the CDR3 is 16 residues. Germline V CDR1 and CDR2: MNHEY, SMNVEV (reference sequence). The CDR3 sequence: CASRPGWGASGETQYF. The CDR3 DNA reads as TGTGCCAGCAGGCCGGGTTGGGGGGCTTCTGGGGAGACCCAGTACTTC.

In this sample, this clonotype turned up once. V gene TRBV5-1 combines with J gene TRBJ2-5; 8 bases are shared with TRBD2. From germline, CDR1 is SGHRS and CDR2 YFSETQ. This CDR3 contains 15 residues. V lost 6 bases, J lost 2 bases, and 9 bases stayed unmatched. The CDR3, as DNA: TGCGCCAGCACCTCCGGAGCGGGGGAACAAGAGACCCAGTACTTC. Translating gives CASTSGAGEQETQYF.

The CDR3 is CSVVLGTSSYNEQYF. The DNA for the CDR3 is TGCAGCGTGGTTCTGGGGACGAGCTCCTACAATGAGCAGTACTTC. V and J are TRBV29-1 and TRBJ2-1; D possibly matches TRBD1 or TRBD2 (5 bases each). The DNA end is a closer match to TRBJ2-7, so the J assignment may be wrong. The CDR3 runs 15 residues. The germline V gene encodes CDR1 SQVTM and CDR2 ANQGSEA.

The chain carries TRBV6-5 and TRBJ1-1; unclear D gene. Germline lookup yields CDR1 MNHEY and CDR2 SVGAGI. Trimming cost V 0 bases and J 3 bases, with 14 bases left between them. The CDR3 length is 16 residues. CDR3: CASSYSSFSRDTEAFF. The CDR3 bases are TGTGCCAGCAGTTACTCGAGTTTTTCGAGGGACACTGAAGCTTTCTTT.

This clonotype was counted only a few times. The V gene is TRBV9, the J gene TRBJ2-5; TRBD1 matches 8 bases. Per germline, CDR1 SGDLS and CDR2 YYNGEE. The CDR3 totals 13 residues. Losses at the gene ends were 0 bases for V and 11 bases for J; bases not matched to a gene: 6. The CDR3 here is CASSVEPGGLQYF. The CDR3 nucleotides are TGTGCCAGCAGCGTAGAGCCAGGGGGCTTGCAGTACTTC.

The chain has TRBV20-1 and TRBJ2-7; 10 bases match TRBD2. Germline V gene data show CDR1 as DFQATT and CDR2 as SNEGSKA (reference sequence). The ends lost 2 bases at V and 5 bases at J; junction bases unmatched: 9. This CDR3 has 15 amino acids. CDR3: CSARLLAGVSNEQYF. CDR3 nucleotide sequence: TGCAGTGCTAGACTCCTAGCGGGAGTTTCGAACGAGCAGTACTTC.

This clonotype was seen a handful of times. The chain recombines TRBV27 with TRBJ2-3; possible D gene TRBD2, 5 bases. Germline-derived CDR1 and CDR2 are MNHEY and SMNVEV (reference sequence). Trimming removed 8 bases at V and 0 bases at J, with 15 bases between. This CDR3 is 15 amino acids long. The CDR3 is CASSFLAGSTDTQYF. The DNA of the CDR3 is TGTGCCAGCTCGTTTTTGGCGGGTAGCACAGATACGCAGTATTTT.

Of note for this clonotype: The germline gene is not matched at one end of the junction; a read error may be the cause. The chain joins TRBV11-1 to TRBJ1-4, with no clear D. Germline values: CDR1 SGHAT, CDR2 FQDESV (reference sequence). CDR3 length: 13 amino acids. CDR3 nucleotide sequence: TGTGCCTGCAGCTTTGACCCTAATGAAAAACTGTTTTTT. Its translation: CACSFDPNEKLFF.

The genes are TRBV13 and TRBJ1-2; 9 positions agree with TRBD1. Germline V gene sequence: CDR1 PRHDT, CDR2 FYEKMQ (reference sequence). This CDR3 contains 16 residues. Losses at the gene ends were 1 base for V and 3 bases for J; bases not matched to a gene: 6. The CDR3: CASSLDYRGPDYGYTF. The CDR3 region has the DNA TGTGCCAGCAGCTTAGACTACAGGGGGCCGGACTATGGCTACACCTTC.

This clonotype was seen more than once but under ten times. The chain joins TRBV21-1 to TRBJ2-3; the table gives TRBD1 as D, unverified against the DNA. TRBV21-1 is listed as a pseudogene. This CDR3 is built from 18 residues. DNA of the CDR3: TGTGCCAGCAACGAACTGGGCGAGGCGGGGACTAGCACAGATACGCAGTATTTT. Translation gives CASNELGEAGTSTDTQYF.

This clonotype has just a few counts. This chain connects TRBV5-5 to TRBJ2-1; 7 bases align to TRBD1. Looked up from germline, CDR1 is SGHKS and CDR2 is YYEKEE (reference sequence). Losses at the gene ends were 2 bases for V and 8 bases for J; bases not matched to a gene: 10. The CDR3 covers 15 residues. For the CDR3, the DNA is TGTGCCAGCAGCTTTGGAGAGACAGGGAACTATGAGCAGTTCTTC. Its protein is CASSFGETGNYEQFF.

V and J are TRBV27 and TRBJ2-7; 7 nucleotides line up with TRBD1. The CDR3 contains 16 residues. Per germline, CDR1 MNHEY and CDR2 SMNVEV (reference sequence). The junction had 11 bases not matched to a gene; V was cut back by 2 bases and J by 4 bases. The CDR3 is CASSLTIGTVGYEQYF. DNA of the CDR3: TGTGCCAGCAGTTTAACCATTGGGACAGTCGGTTACGAGCAGTACTTC.

This clonotype was detected a few times. This chain links TRBV29-1 with TRBJ2-5; 10 nucleotides line up with TRBD1. The tail of the sequence fits TRBJ2-7 better, so the J call may be wrong. Germline V lookup: CDR1 SQVTM, CDR2 ANQGSEA. The length of the CDR3 is 15 residues. CDR3 protein: CSVEDLGQGLYEQYF. CDR3 coding DNA: TGCAGCGTTGAAGATCTGGGACAGGGGCTCTACGAGCAGTACTTC.

This clonotype turned up a few times. V gene TRBV11-1 combines with J gene TRBJ2-1; perhaps TRBD2 as D (5 bases). Trimming pared 5 bases from V and 7 bases from J, leaving 12 bases between. In germline, CDR1 is SGHAT, CDR2 FQDESV (reference sequence). The CDR3 loop spans 13 amino acids. The chain's CDR3 is CASSSGRQNEQFF. DNA of the CDR3: TGTGCCAGCAGCAGCGGACGTCAAAATGAGCAGTTCTTC.

Comments on this clonotype: A read error is possible here, since a much larger clone lies one base away. The rearrangement joins TRBV20-1 to TRBJ2-5; D is ambiguous. Trimming removed 6 bases at V and 11 bases at J, with 25 bases between. CDR1 is DFQATT and CDR2 is SNEGSKA in the germline V gene (reference sequence). This CDR3 has 14 amino acids. The CDR3 region has the DNA TGCAGTGCCAAACCCCCGGCTCAGACCAATGAGCAGTACTTC. Its translation: CSAKPPAQTNEQYF.